The 9 T cell receptor beta chains in this list originate from one sample, sequenced in a study of cytomegalovirus exposure and HLA in healthy donors. With 60 Vbeta and 13 Jbeta primers, the PCR was carried out. Produced via immunoSEQ multiplex PCR; TCRdb's table is partial and in-frame only. This sample has about 150,000 clones, with roughly 80% found just once. The source material was PBMCs. The receptors stem from a man aged 25-40 years in good health and CMV-seropositive.

The V and J genes are TRBV27 and TRBJ2-3, with TRBD2 identical over 11 bases. The CDR3 consists of 19 residues. Trimming took 3 bases from V and 0 from J; bases not matched to a gene: 11. From germline, CDR1 is MNHEY and CDR2 SMNVEV (reference sequence). This chain's CDR3 is CASSFAGTSGTPSTDTQYF. CDR3 sequence (DNA): TGTGCCAGCAGTTTCGCCGGGACTAGCGGAACCCCTAGCACAGATACGCAGTATTTT.

The gene calls are TRBV27 and TRBJ2-3; TRBD2 agrees at 7 bases. The CDR3 spans 19 residues. Trimming at V came to 3 bases and at J to 4 bases, leaving 19 bases not matched to a gene. The germline V gene has CDR1 MNHEY and CDR2 SMNVEV (reference sequence). The CDR3 protein is CASSFRKMSGGSNPDTQYF. The CDR3 nucleotides read TGTGCCAGCAGTTTCAGGAAAATGAGTGGCGGGAGCAACCCAGATACGCAGTATTTT.

The genes are TRBV7-2 and TRBJ2-5; TRBD1 aligns across 8 bases. The DNA matches TRBJ2-7 better at its end, which makes the J call doubtful. CDR1 SGHTA and CDR2 FQGNSA come from the germline V gene. This CDR3 region has 17 residues. The CDR3 is CASSLVTTSDRGYEQYF. In DNA, the CDR3 is TGTGCCAGCAGCTTAGTAACTACGTCCGACAGGGGCTACGAGCAGTACTTC.

This clone appeared once. The V call is TRBV6-6, the J call TRBJ1-5, with D hard to call. This CDR3 comprises 15 residues. CDR1 and CDR2 (germline): MNHNY, SVGAGI (reference sequence). Trimming left V 4 bases short and J 1 base short, with 11 bases between. The CDR3, as DNA: TGTGCCAGCAGTTCCACGTCAGTGAGCAATCAGCCCCAGCATTTT. This gives the protein CASSSTSVSNQPQHF.

The V call is TRBV2, the J call TRBJ2-5; TRBD2 matches at 10 bases. V was pared by 9 bases and J by 3 bases, with 7 bases of the junction left unmatched. Per germline, CDR1 SNHLY and CDR2 FYNNEI. This CDR3 spans 14 amino acids. The CDR3 sequence is CASNFLAGEETQYF. The CDR3 DNA is TGTGCCAGTAACTTCCTAGCGGGAGAAGAGACCCAGTACTTC.

The chain has TRBV6-5 and TRBJ2-7, with 10 bases fitting TRBD2. The CDR3 length is 13 residues. Per the germline V gene, CDR1 is MNHEY and CDR2 is SVGAGI. V shed 10 bases and J 2 bases; nucleotides not matched to a gene: 5. CDR3 sequence: CATGTSATYEQYF. The CDR3 DNA is TGTGCCACCGGGACTAGCGCTACCTACGAGCAGTACTTC.

V gene TRBV28 combines with J gene TRBJ2-1; 7 nucleotides align to TRBD2. V shed 2 bases, J shed 4 bases, and the junction held 5 bases outside the gene matches. From germline, CDR1 is MDHEN and CDR2 SYDVKM. The CDR3 extends over 15 amino acids. The CDR3 sequence: CASSLIAGGYNEQFF. The CDR3, as DNA: TGTGCCAGCAGTTTAATAGCGGGTGGTTACAATGAGCAGTTCTTC.

The chain links TRBV19 to TRBJ2-1; D call uncertain. This CDR3 region has 14 residues. Between the trimmed V and J ends, which lost 4 bases and 8 bases, there was a span of 15 bases. Germline CDR1 is LNHDA and CDR2 is SQIVND (reference sequence). CDR3: CASSTLDSADEQFF. The CDR3 nucleotides read TGTGCCAGTAGTACTCTTGACTCGGCGGATGAGCAGTTCTTC.

V gene TRBV5-1 combines with J gene TRBJ2-7; TRBD1 might be the D (6 bases). Between the trimmed V and J ends, which lost 4 bases and 2 bases, there was a span of 13 bases. Germline lookup yields CDR1 SGHRS and CDR2 YFSETQ. This CDR3 has 14 residues. CDR3 bases: TGCGCCAGCAGCAATCAGGGGCCAACCTACGAGCAGTACTTC. As protein: CASSNQGPTYEQYF.